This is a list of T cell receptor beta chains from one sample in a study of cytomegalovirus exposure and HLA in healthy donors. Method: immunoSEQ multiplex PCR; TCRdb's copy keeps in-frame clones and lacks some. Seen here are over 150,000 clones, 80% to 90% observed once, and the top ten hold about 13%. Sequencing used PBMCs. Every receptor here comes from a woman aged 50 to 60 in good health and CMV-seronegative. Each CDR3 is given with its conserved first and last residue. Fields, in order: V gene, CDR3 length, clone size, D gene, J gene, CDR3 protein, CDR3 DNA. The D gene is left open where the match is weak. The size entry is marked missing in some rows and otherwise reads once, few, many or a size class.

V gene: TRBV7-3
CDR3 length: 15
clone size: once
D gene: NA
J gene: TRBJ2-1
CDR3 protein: CASSPYYRDYNEQFF
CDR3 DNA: TGTGCCAGCAGCCCCTACTACCGGGACTACAATGAGCAGTTCTTC

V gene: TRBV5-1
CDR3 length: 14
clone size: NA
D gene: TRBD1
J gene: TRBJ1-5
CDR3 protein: CASSWDRGGQPQHF
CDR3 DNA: TGCGCCAGCAGCTGGGACAGGGGAGGCCAGCCCCAGCATTTT

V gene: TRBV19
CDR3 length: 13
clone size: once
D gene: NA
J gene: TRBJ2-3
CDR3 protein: CATLDRYTDTQYF
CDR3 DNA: TGTGCCACCCTAGACAGATACACAGATACGCAGTATTTT

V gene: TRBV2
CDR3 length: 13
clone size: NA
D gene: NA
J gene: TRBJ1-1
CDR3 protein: CASSQPPGTEAFF
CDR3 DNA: TGTGCCAGCAGCCAACCCCCGGGCACTGAAGCTTTCTTT

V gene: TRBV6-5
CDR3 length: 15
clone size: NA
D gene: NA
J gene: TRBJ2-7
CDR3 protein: CASSSISDRYYEQYF
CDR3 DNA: TGTGCCAGCAGTTCTATATCGGACAGATACTACGAGCAGTACTTC

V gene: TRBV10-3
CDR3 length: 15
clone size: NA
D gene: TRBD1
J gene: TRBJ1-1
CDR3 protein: CAIRRTGNGRAEVFF
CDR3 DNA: TGTGCCATCCGAAGGACAGGGAATGGGCGGGCTGAAGTTTTCTTT

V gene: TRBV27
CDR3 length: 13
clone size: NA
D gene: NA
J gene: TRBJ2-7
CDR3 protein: CASRQSLSYEQYF
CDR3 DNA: TGTGCCAGCAGACAGTCCCTCTCCTACGAGCAGTACTTC

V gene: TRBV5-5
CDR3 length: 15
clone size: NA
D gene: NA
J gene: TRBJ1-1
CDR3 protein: CASSVAGAMNTEAFF
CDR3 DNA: TGTGCCAGCAGCGTGGCGGGAGCAATGAACACTGAAGCTTTCTTT

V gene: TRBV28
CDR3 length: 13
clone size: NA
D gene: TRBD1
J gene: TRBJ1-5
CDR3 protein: CASRGQGTQPQHF
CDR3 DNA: TGTGCCAGCAGGGGACAGGGAACCCAGCCCCAGCATTTT

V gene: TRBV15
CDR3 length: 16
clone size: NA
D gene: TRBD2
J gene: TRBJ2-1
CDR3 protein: CATSRGLAGGRNEQFF
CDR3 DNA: TGTGCCACCAGCAGGGGACTAGCGGGAGGTCGGAATGAGCAGTTCTTC

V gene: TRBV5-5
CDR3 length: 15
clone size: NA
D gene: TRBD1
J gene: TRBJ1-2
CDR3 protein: CASSLAAQGTYGYTF
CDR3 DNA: TGTGCCAGCAGCTTGGCCGCACAGGGGACTTATGGCTACACCTTC

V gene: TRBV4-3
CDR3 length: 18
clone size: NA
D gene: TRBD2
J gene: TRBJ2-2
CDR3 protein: CASSHGLAGGMNTGELFF
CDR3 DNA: TGCGCCAGCAGCCATGGACTAGCGGGAGGAATGAACACCGGGGAGCTGTTTTTT

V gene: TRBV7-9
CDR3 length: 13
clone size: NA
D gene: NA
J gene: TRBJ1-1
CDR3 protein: CASSLDTNTEAFF
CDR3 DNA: TGTGCCAGCAGCTTAGACACGAACACTGAAGCTTTCTTT

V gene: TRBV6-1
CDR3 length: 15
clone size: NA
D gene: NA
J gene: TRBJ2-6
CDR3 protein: CASSPGVSGANVLTF
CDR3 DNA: TGTGCCAGCAGCCCGGGGGTCTCTGGGGCCAACGTCCTGACTTTC

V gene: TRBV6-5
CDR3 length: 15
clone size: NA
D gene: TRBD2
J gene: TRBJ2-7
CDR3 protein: CASSYWGGSNGEQYF
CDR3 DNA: TGTGCCAGCAGTTACTGGGGAGGGAGTAATGGCGAGCAGTACTTC

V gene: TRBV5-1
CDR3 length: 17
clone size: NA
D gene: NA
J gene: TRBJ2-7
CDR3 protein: CASSRVLERTSAYEQYF
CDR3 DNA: TGCGCCAGCAGCCGAGTTCTAGAGCGGACGTCAGCCTACGAGCAGTACTTC

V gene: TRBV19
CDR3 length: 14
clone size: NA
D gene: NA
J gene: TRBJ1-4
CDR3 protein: CASSPRGSNEKLFF
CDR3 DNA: TGTGCCAGTAGTCCTCGGGGGTCTAATGAAAAACTGTTTTTT

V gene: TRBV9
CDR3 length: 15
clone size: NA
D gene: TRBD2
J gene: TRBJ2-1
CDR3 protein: CASSVGRGAENEQFF
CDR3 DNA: TGTGCCAGCAGCGTAGGGCGGGGGGCGGAAAATGAGCAGTTCTTC

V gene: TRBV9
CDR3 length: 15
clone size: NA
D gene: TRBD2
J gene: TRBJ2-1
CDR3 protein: CASSASGSTYNEQFF
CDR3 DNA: TGTGCCAGCAGCGCTAGCGGGAGTACCTACAATGAGCAGTTCTTC

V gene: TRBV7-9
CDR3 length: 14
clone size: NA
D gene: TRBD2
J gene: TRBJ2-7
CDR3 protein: CASSPSGRPYEQYF
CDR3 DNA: TGTGCCAGCAGCCCTAGCGGGAGACCCTACGAGCAGTACTTC

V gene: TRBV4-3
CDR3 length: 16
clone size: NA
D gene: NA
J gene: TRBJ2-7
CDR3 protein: CASSQDHPGGSYEQYF
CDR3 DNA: TGCGCCAGCAGCCAAGACCATCCCGGGGGCTCCTACGAGCAGTACTTC

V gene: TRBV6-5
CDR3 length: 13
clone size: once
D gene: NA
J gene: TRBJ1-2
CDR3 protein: CASSPTGINGYTF
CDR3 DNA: TGTGCCAGCAGCCCAACGGGAATCAATGGCTACACCTTC

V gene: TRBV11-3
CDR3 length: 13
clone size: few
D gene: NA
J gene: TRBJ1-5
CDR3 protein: CASSLQSNQPQHF
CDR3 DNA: TGTGCCAGCAGCTTGCAGAGCAATCAGCCCCAGCATTTT

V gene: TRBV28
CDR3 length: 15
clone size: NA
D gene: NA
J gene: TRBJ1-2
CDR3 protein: CASSLGQTTTTRYTF
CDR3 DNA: TGTGCCAGCAGTTTGGGGCAGACAACGACCACGCGCTACACCTTC

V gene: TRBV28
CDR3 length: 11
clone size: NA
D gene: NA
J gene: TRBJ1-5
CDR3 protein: CATQRDQPQHF
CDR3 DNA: TGTGCCACCCAGAGGGATCAGCCCCAGCATTTT

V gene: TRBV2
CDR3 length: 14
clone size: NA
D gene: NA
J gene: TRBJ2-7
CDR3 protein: CASRGTPSSYEQYF
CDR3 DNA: TGTGCCAGCAGGGGGACACCGAGCTCCTACGAGCAGTACTTC

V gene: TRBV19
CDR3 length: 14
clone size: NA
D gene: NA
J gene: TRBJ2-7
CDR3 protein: CASSIRFSLNEQYF
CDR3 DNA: TGTGCCAGTAGTATCCGGTTTTCACTGAACGAGCAGTACTTC

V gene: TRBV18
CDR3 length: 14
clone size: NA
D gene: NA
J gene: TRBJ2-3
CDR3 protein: CASSPAPGTDTQYF
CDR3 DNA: TGTGCCAGCTCACCAGCTCCGGGAACAGATACGCAGTATTTT

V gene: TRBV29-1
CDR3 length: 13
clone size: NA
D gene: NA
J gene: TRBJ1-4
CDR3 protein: CSVGPSTNEKLFF
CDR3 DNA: TGCAGCGTGGGGCCGTCAACTAATGAAAAACTGTTTTTT

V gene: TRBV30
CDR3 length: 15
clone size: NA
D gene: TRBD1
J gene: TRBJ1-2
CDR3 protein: CAWSADRGLGYGYTF
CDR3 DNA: TGTGCCTGGAGTGCAGACAGGGGGCTTGGCTATGGCTACACCTTC

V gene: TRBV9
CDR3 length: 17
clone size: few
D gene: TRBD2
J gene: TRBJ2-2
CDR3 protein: CASSVDSGGFYTGELFF
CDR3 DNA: TGTGCCAGCAGCGTAGATAGCGGGGGGTTTTATACCGGGGAGCTGTTTTTT

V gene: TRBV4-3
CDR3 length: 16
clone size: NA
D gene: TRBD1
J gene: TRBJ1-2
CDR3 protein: CASSPRVGQSNYGYTF
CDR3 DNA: TGCGCCAGCAGCCCAAGGGTGGGACAGAGTAACTATGGCTACACCTTC